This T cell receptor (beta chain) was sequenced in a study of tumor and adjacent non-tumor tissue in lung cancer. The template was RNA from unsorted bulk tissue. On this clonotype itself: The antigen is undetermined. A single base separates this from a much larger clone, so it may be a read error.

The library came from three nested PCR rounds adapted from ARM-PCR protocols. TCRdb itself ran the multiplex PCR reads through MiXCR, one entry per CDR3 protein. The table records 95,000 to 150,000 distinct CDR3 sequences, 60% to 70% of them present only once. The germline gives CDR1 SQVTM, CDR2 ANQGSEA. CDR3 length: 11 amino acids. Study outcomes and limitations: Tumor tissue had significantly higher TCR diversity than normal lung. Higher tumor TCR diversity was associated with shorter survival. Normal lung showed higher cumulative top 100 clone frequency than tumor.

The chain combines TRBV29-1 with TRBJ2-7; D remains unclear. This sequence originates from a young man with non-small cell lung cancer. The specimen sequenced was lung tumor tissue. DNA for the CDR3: TGCATCGTTGCTTCGGACCACCAACGGTACTTC. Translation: CIVASDHQRYF.